One and the same sample provided the 10 T cell receptor beta chains below, sequenced in a study of T cell clonotyping in hematopoietic cell transplantation. Method: immunoSEQ multiplex PCR; TCRdb's copy keeps in-frame clones and lacks some. The sample holds approximately 50,000 clones, 80% to 90% seen once. Time point noted: recipient sample about 28 days before transplant, after cytoreduction. The sequenced sample was peripheral blood mononuclear cells, obtained before stem cell transplant. Receptor source: a man between 60 and 75 years old with biphenotypic leukemia. Some clones in this sample may be carry-over from other donors' samples.

With regard to this clone: Additional DNA sequences in this sample encode the identical CDR3. The V and J genes are TRBV5-1 and TRBJ2-3; 11 positions agree with TRBD2. The CDR3 is made up of 16 amino acids. V lost 0 bases and J lost 2; bases outside the gene matches: 2. CDR1 and CDR2 (germline): SGHRS, YFSETQ. The CDR3: CASSLGLAGSTDTQYF. The CDR3 DNA is TGCGCCAGCAGCTTGGGACTAGCGGGGTCCACAGATACGCAGTATTTT.

This clone was detected only once. This rearrangement joins TRBV28 to TRBJ1-5; TRBD1 aligns across 8 bases. V lost 5 bases and J lost 7; bases outside the gene matches: 7. The germline CDR1 and CDR2 sequences are MDHEN and SYDVKM. This CDR3 spans 14 amino acids. The CDR3 loop reads CASSGDRRGQPQHF. The CDR3 nucleotides are TGTGCCAGCAGTGGGGACAGGCGGGGACAGCCCCAGCATTTT.

The V gene is TRBV5-1, the J gene TRBJ2-7, with TRBD2 matching over 11 bases. The CDR3 spans 13 residues. Per germline, CDR1 SGHRS and CDR2 YFSETQ. With V trimmed by 7 bases and J by 2 bases, 2 bases remained unmatched. This chain's CDR3 is CASRLAGTYEQYF. The CDR3 nucleotides are TGCGCCAGCCGACTAGCGGGAACCTACGAGCAGTACTTC. Full variable domain (outside the CDR3, taken from reference TRBV5-1 and TRBJ2-7): KAGVTQTPRYLIKTRGQQVTLSCSPISGHRSVSWYQQTPGQGLQFLFEYFSETQRNKGNFPGRFSGRQFSNSRSEMNVSTLELGDSALYLCASRLAGTYEQYFGPGTRLTVT.

The genes are TRBV19 and TRBJ2-5; 8 positions agree with TRBD1. V gave up 3 bases and J gave up 5 bases; unmatched junction bases: 14. CDR1 and CDR2 from the germline V gene are LNHDA and SQIVND (reference sequence). This CDR3 has 17 residues. CDR3 region: CASSISGLAGGRETQYF. CDR3 in DNA: TGTGCCAGTAGTATCTCCGGGCTGGCAGGGGGCAGGGAGACCCAGTACTTC.

The V call is TRBV7-6, the J call TRBJ2-2; the D is unclear. The V end was cut by 6 bases, the J end by 3 bases, with 8 bases between. The CDR3 sequence is 13 residues long. Germline assignment: CDR1 SGHVS and CDR2 FNYEAQ. The CDR3 DNA is TGTGCCAGCAGATTATACGACACCGGGGAGCTGTTTTTT. Its translation is CASRLYDTGELFF.

This clone was detected a few times. The chain joins TRBV27 to TRBJ2-2; 8 bases line up with TRBD1. The CDR3 consists of 18 residues. Looked up from germline, CDR1 is MNHEY and CDR2 is SMNVEV (reference sequence). After removal of 6 bases from V and 7 bases from J, the junction contained 19 bases not matched to a gene. The CDR3 here is CASSATAADRGRSGELFF. The DNA of the CDR3 is TGTGCCAGCAGCGCTACCGCCGCCGACAGGGGTAGGAGCGGGGAGCTGTTTTTT.

This chain connects TRBV28 to TRBJ2-7; D may correspond to TRBD1 or TRBD2 (6 bases each). The CDR3 sequence is 13 residues long. The germline CDR1 and CDR2 sequences are MDHEN and SYDVKM. Trimming removed 2 bases at V and 6 bases at J, with 11 bases between. The DNA for the CDR3 is TGTGCCAGCAGTTTAGGGGGGCGCAGCGAGCAGTACTTC. Translation: CASSLGGRSEQYF.

There are a few counts of this clone. This chain links TRBV2 with TRBJ1-5, with D perhaps TRBD1 (6 bases). From germline, CDR1 is SNHLY and CDR2 FYNNEI. CDR3 size: 14 residues. Trimming left V 8 bases short and J 6 bases short, with 17 bases between. Written as DNA, the CDR3 is TGTGCCAGCGGTAAAGGACAGTTATCTCAGCCCCAGCATTTT. It specifies CASGKGQLSQPQHF.

The chain employs TRBV5-1 and TRBJ1-2; possibly TRBD1 for D (5 bases). There are 16 residues in the CDR3. Germline values: CDR1 SGHRS, CDR2 YFSETQ. Deletions cut 1 base from V and 0 bases from J, with 13 bases between. In DNA, the CDR3 is TGCGCCAGCAGCTTGACGAGCGGGACTTCTAACTATGGCTACACCTTC. Its protein product is CASSLTSGTSNYGYTF.

This sequence joins TRBV4-2 and TRBJ1-5; D unresolved. The CDR3 is 13 amino acids. Germline V gene data show CDR1 as LGHNA and CDR2 as YNFKEQ. Trimming stripped 1 base from V and 0 bases from J, with 1 base between. The CDR3 spells CASSQVSNQPQHF. The CDR3 DNA reads TGTGCCAGCAGCCAAGTTAGCAATCAGCCCCAGCATTTT.